The 17 T cell receptor beta chains presented below share a single source sample, sequenced in a study of blood T cell repertoires in COVID-19. TCRdb's copy holds only in-frame clones and misses some; the assay was immunoSEQ multiplex PCR. Counted here are about 160,000 clones, 87% occurring once; the ten biggest clones make up 10%. Source material: peripheral blood. The source of these receptors is a woman in her seventies with COVID-19, enrolled during active disease.

The chain joins TRBV19 to TRBJ1-4; a possible D gene is TRBD1 (6 bases). The germline V gene has CDR1 LNHDA and CDR2 SQIVND (reference sequence). With 8 bases removed from V and 8 bases from J, the gap between germline ends came to 18 bases. This CDR3 comprises 14 residues. CDR3 in amino acids: CASQQQGEGEKLFF. DNA for the CDR3: TGTGCCAGTCAACAACAGGGTGAAGGGGAAAAACTGTTTTTT.

The V and J genes are TRBV29-1 and TRBJ2-7, with TRBD2 as a possible D gene (7 bases). Per germline, CDR1 SQVTM and CDR2 ANQGSEA. The CDR3 has 15 amino acids. Trimming stripped 3 bases from V and 6 bases from J, with 21 bases between. DNA for the CDR3: TGCAGCGTTGATACTAAGGGGGGGGGAGCGGTCGAGCAGTACTTC. It codes for CSVDTKGGGAVEQYF.

This clone was counted only a few times. The genes are TRBV15 and TRBJ1-5; 9 nucleotides match TRBD1. The CDR3 is 14 amino acids. The V gene's germline CDR1 is LNHNV and CDR2 YYDKDF (reference sequence). With V trimmed by 5 bases and J by 8 bases, 7 bases remained unmatched. The CDR3 region has the DNA TGTGCCACCAGCCCGACAGGGGGTTGGGAGCCCCAGCATTTT. Translation gives CATSPTGGWEPQHF.

With respect to this clone: The sample holds other DNA sequences that translate to the same CDR3. The chain couples TRBV6-5 to TRBJ2-1; 7 bases agree with TRBD1. The CDR3 has 13 residues. Germline values: CDR1 MNHEY, CDR2 SVGAGI. V shed 5 bases, J shed 4 bases, and the junction held 2 bases outside the gene matches. In DNA, the CDR3 is TGTGCCAGCAGTCGGGACAGTTACAATGAGCAGTTCTTC. This gives the protein CASSRDSYNEQFF.

The chain carries TRBV28 and TRBJ1-2; D gene unclear. The germline V and J ends were trimmed by 6 bases and 4 bases, with 6 bases remaining between them. Germline V gene lookup returns CDR1 MDHEN and CDR2 SYDVKM. This CDR3 contains 11 residues. The CDR3, as DNA: TGTGCCAGCAGCCTCCTCTATGGCTACACCTTC. Amino acids: CASSLLYGYTF.

V is TRBV5-5 and J is TRBJ2-7; 9 positions match TRBD2. The CDR3 has 15 amino acids. Germline lookup yields CDR1 SGHKS and CDR2 YYEKEE (reference sequence). Trimming took 2 bases from V and 1 from J; bases not matched to a gene: 4. CDR3 residues: CASSFSGGPSYEQYF. The CDR3, as DNA: TGTGCCAGCAGCTTCAGCGGGGGGCCATCCTACGAGCAGTACTTC.

The CDR3 is CASSLSRGFGETQYF. The CDR3, as DNA: TGTGCCAGCAGCTTGAGTCGAGGGTTTGGGGAGACCCAGTACTTC. V gene TRBV5-6 combines with J gene TRBJ2-5, with D possibly TRBD2 on 5 matching bases. V was clipped by 1 base and J by 5 bases, with 15 bases between them. The CDR3 totals 15 residues. Germline CDR1 is SGHDT and CDR2 is YYEEEE.

This clone was detected a few times. The chain recombines TRBV5-1 with TRBJ1-2, with D possibly TRBD1 on 5 matching bases. V gave up 3 bases and J gave up 6 bases, with 15 bases separating them. Germline loops: CDR1 SGHRS, CDR2 YFSETQ. CDR3 size: 14 residues. The CDR3 is CASSWQVPGDGYTF. The CDR3 DNA is TGCGCCAGCAGCTGGCAGGTTCCGGGGGATGGCTACACCTTC.

The chain recombines TRBV30 with TRBJ2-7, with D perhaps TRBD1 (5 bases). The ends were cut back, 0 bases at V and 3 bases at J, with 9 bases in the middle. This CDR3 region has 13 residues. The germline V gene has CDR1 GTSNPN and CDR2 SVGIG (reference sequence). The CDR3 spells CAWSVGVSYEQYF. The CDR3 DNA follows: TGTGCCTGGAGTGTAGGGGTCAGCTACGAGCAGTACTTC.

In its sample, this clone was seen a few times. V usage is TRBV2 and J usage is TRBJ1-1; D perhaps matches TRBD1 (5 bases). Trimming left V 3 bases short and J 3 bases short, with 11 bases between. Germline CDR1 and CDR2: SNHLY and FYNNEI. The length of the CDR3 is 14 residues. CDR3 protein: CASSDGGVDTEAFF. CDR3 DNA: TGTGCCAGCAGTGATGGAGGGGTTGACACTGAAGCTTTCTTT.

This clone showed up many times. V gene TRBV2 combines with J gene TRBJ2-7, with TRBD1 as a possible D gene (5 bases). V lost 10 bases, J lost 7 bases, and 14 bases lay in between. The germline V gene has CDR1 SNHLY and CDR2 FYNNEI. The CDR3 runs 11 residues. The CDR3 loop reads CAKEQGGEQYF. CDR3 bases: TGTGCCAAGGAGCAGGGTGGAGAGCAGTACTTC.

The chain carries TRBV7-9 and TRBJ1-1; 8 bases line up with TRBD1. The V and J ends lost 5 bases and 1 base, in that order; junction bases with no gene match: 3. The CDR3 contains 14 residues. Germline CDR1 and CDR2: SEHNR and FQNEAQ (reference sequence). CDR3 in amino acids: CASSGDRRNTEAFF. As DNA, the CDR3 is TGTGCCAGCAGCGGGGACAGGAGGAACACTGAAGCTTTCTTT.

This sequence joins TRBV5-1 and TRBJ1-4; perhaps TRBD1 as D (5 bases). This CDR3 region has 15 residues. V shed 0 bases and J shed 8 bases, with 14 bases lying between them. Germline-derived CDR1 and CDR2 are SGHRS and YFSETQ. In nucleotides, the CDR3 is TGCGCCAGCAGCTTGGCCGGACAAGGCCTCGAAAAACTGTTTTTT. Protein: CASSLAGQGLEKLFF.

The chain combines TRBV11-2 with TRBJ1-1; TRBD1 agrees at 9 bases. The V segment lost 0 bases and the J segment 8 bases; nucleotides outside the gene matches: 1. The CDR3 runs to 13 residues. The germline V gene has CDR1 SGHAT and CDR2 FQNNGV. CDR3 amino acids: CASSLEGTGEAFF. CDR3 sequence (DNA): TGTGCCAGCAGCTTAGAAGGGACAGGGGAAGCTTTCTTT.

The chain carries TRBV3-1 (or the pseudogene TRBV3-2) and TRBJ1-3; D uncertain. The CDR3 length is 13 residues. V was clipped by 2 bases and J by 0 bases, with 2 bases between them. Germline V gives CDR1 LGHDT, CDR2 YNNKEL (reference sequence). The CDR3 sequence: CASSQLSGNTIYF. The CDR3 coding sequence is TGTGCCAGCAGCCAACTCTCTGGAAACACCATATATTTT.

This rearrangement joins TRBV2 to TRBJ2-3; D call uncertain. Per the germline V gene, CDR1 is SNHLY and CDR2 is FYNNEI. The CDR3 is made up of 14 amino acids. Between the trimmed V and J ends, which lost 7 bases and 0 bases, there was a span of 11 bases. The CDR3 DNA reads TGTGCCAGCACAACAGACACTAGCACAGATACGCAGTATTTT. Translating it yields CASTTDTSTDTQYF. Complete variable domain (other parts from reference TRBV2 and TRBJ2-3): EPEVTQTPSHQVTQMGQEVILRCVPISNHLYFYWYRQILGQKVEFLVSFYNNEISEKSEIFDDQFSVERPDGSNFTLKIRSTKLEDSAMYFCASTTDTSTDTQYFGPGTRLTVL.

V is TRBV2 and J is TRBJ1-5; 7 bases are shared with TRBD1. The V and J ends lost 4 bases and 9 bases, in that order; junction bases with no gene match: 3. The germline V gene has CDR1 SNHLY and CDR2 FYNNEI. The length of the CDR3 is 12 residues. For the CDR3, the DNA is TGTGCCAGCAGTGGTACAGGGGTGCCCCAGCATTTT. Amino acid sequence: CASSGTGVPQHF.